Each of the 32 T cell receptor beta chains below was sequenced from the same sample in a study of T cells in Graves' hyperthyroidism and ophthalmopathy. Template material for amplifying TCR beta CDR3 regions consisted of RNA transcripts. During a first-round RT-PCR of the TCR CDR3, the HTBI primer set was used. TCRdb re-called the multiplex PCR reads through MiXCR, storing one row per CDR3 protein. The sample carries fewer than 650,000 distinct CDR3 sequences, approximately 15% recorded once. The sequenced sample was blood. These receptors all come from a woman aged 18-29 years with Graves' ophthalmopathy.

This clonotype was recorded many times. This chain joins TRBV27 and TRBJ2-1; D is ambiguous. CDR1 and CDR2 from the germline V gene are MNHEY and SMNVEV (reference sequence). Deletions cut 2 bases from V and 5 bases from J, with 7 bases between. This CDR3 is 13 amino acids long. CDR3 sequence reads: CASSLAADNEQFF. Written as DNA, the CDR3 is TGTGCCAGCAGTTTAGCGGCGGACAATGAGCAGTTCTTC.

This clonotype was recorded many times. The chain combines TRBV5-1 with TRBJ1-6; D gene uncertain. Trimming took 2 bases from V and 6 from J, leaving 12 bases between them. The germline gives CDR1 SGHRS, CDR2 YFSETQ. The CDR3 loop spans 15 amino acids. This CDR3 is CASSLLPASNSPLHF. CDR3 coding DNA: TGCGCCAGCAGCTTACTCCCGGCCTCTAATTCACCCCTCCACTTT.

The table lists this clonotype with many counts. The rearrangement joins TRBV6-2 or TRBV6-3 to TRBJ2-7; no clear D. V lost 2 bases and J lost 3, with 8 bases in between. The CDR3 is 13 residues long. From germline, CDR1 is MNHEY and CDR2 SVGEGT. In nucleotides, the CDR3 is TGTGCCAGCAGTTACAGCGCGGACTACGAGCAGTACTTC. This encodes CASSYSADYEQYF.

V and J are TRBV6-1 and TRBJ1-1; 7 bases fit TRBD1. The CDR3 is 13 residues long. Unmatched junction bases numbered 5, after V lost 10 bases and J lost 0 bases. Germline V lookup: CDR1 MNHNS, CDR2 SASEGT. The CDR3: CATRDSLNTEAFF. The CDR3 nucleotides are TGTGCCACCAGGGACAGCCTGAACACTGAAGCTTTCTTT.

This clonotype was detected many times. This chain joins TRBV20-1 and TRBJ2-5; 8 bases match TRBD2. The CDR3 runs 13 residues. V shed 5 bases, J shed 5 bases, and the junction held 7 bases outside the gene matches. The germline gives CDR1 DFQATT, CDR2 SNEGSKA (reference sequence). CDR3: CSADPGGTETQYF. Written as DNA, the CDR3 is TGCAGTGCTGACCCGGGAGGGACGGAGACCCAGTACTTC.

This clonotype was recorded at least ten times. The genes are TRBV30 and TRBJ1-2; TRBD1 agrees at 9 bases. CDR3 length: 15 amino acids. Per the germline V gene, CDR1 is GTSNPN and CDR2 is SVGIG (reference sequence). With V trimmed by 8 bases and J by 4 bases, 14 bases remained unmatched. The CDR3 nucleotides are TGTGCCGGAGATTATTCGGGACAGGGACTCTATGGCTACACCTTC. This gives the protein CAGDYSGQGLYGYTF.

This clonotype occurred many times. The chain is built from TRBV9 and TRBJ2-1; perhaps TRBD2 as D (5 bases). Trimming removed 0 bases at V and 5 bases at J, with 9 bases between. CDR1 is SGDLS and CDR2 is YYNGEE in the germline V gene. This CDR3 is 14 amino acids long. CDR3 sequence reads: CASSVDGSDNEQFF. Written as DNA, the CDR3 is TGTGCCAGCAGCGTAGATGGTAGCGACAATGAGCAGTTCTTC. The entire variable domain, with the rest obtained from reference TRBV9 and TRBJ2-1, is as follows: DSGVTQTPKHLITATGQRVTLRCSPRSGDLSVYWYQQSLDQGLQFLIQYYNGEERAKGNILERFSAQQFPDLHSELNLSSLELGDSALYFCASSVDGSDNEQFFGPGTRLTVL.

This chain links TRBV6-9 with TRBJ1-1, with a possible D match to TRBD1 (5 bases). The CDR3 is 16 residues long. Germline V gene sequence: CDR1 MNHGY, CDR2 SVAAGI. The ends were cut back, 7 bases at V and 3 bases at J, with 21 bases in the middle. The CDR3 reads CASIGLSSSGHTEAFF. CDR3 coding DNA: TGTGCCAGCATAGGGCTAAGCTCCTCAGGGCACACTGAAGCTTTCTTT.

This clonotype was recorded a few times. One end of the junction varies from germline; a read error may be responsible. The CDR3: CASSPRDGEALF. The CDR3 DNA follows: TGTGCCAGCTCACCACGGGACGGTGAAGCTTTATTT. The chain uses TRBV18 and TRBJ1-1; D is perhaps TRBD1 (5 bases). Germline values: CDR1 KGHSH, CDR2 LQKENI. The CDR3 loop spans 12 amino acids.

This clonotype was picked up many times. The chain employs TRBV6-2 or TRBV6-3 and TRBJ2-1; no firm D call. Looked up from germline, CDR1 is MNHEY and CDR2 is SVGEGT. CDR3 length: 14 amino acids. Trimming pared 2 bases from V and 4 bases from J, leaving 9 bases between. The CDR3 loop reads CASSYHGPYNEQFF. Written as DNA, the CDR3 is TGTGCCAGCAGTTACCACGGACCGTACAATGAGCAGTTCTTC.

In this sample, this clonotype turned up many times. The chain recombines TRBV6-2 or TRBV6-3 with TRBJ1-1, with D uncertain. The V gene's germline CDR1 is MNHEY and CDR2 SVGEGT. The CDR3 sequence is 13 residues long. The V end was cut by 0 bases, the J end by 9 bases, with 11 bases between. CDR3 residues: CASSYSMEGKAFF. CDR3 coding DNA: TGTGCCAGCAGTTACTCAATGGAGGGAAAAGCTTTCTTT.

V usage is TRBV27 and J usage is TRBJ1-5; D might be TRBD1 (6 bases). Trimming left V 5 bases short and J 4 bases short, with 18 bases between. Germline V gene data show CDR1 as MNHEY and CDR2 as SMNVEV (reference sequence). CDR3 size: 16 residues. DNA for the CDR3: TGTGCCAGCAGTAGATACAGGGCGGATTGGAATCAGCCCCAGCATTTT. Protein: CASSRYRADWNQPQHF.

DNA of the CDR3: TGTGCCAGCCAGGGACTAGCTAGTGACAATGAGCAGTTCTTC. Protein sequence: CASQGLASDNEQFF. This chain connects TRBV6-2 or TRBV6-3 to TRBJ2-1; 9 nucleotides line up with TRBD2. CDR3 length equals 14 residues. Trimming at V came to 8 bases and at J to 5 bases, leaving 7 bases not matched to a gene. CDR1 and CDR2 from the germline V gene are MNHEY and SVGEGT.

This clonotype appeared a few times. A clone one base away is much larger, so this may be a read error. Here the CDR3 reads CSALAAEQYF. In DNA form, the CDR3 reads TGCAGTGCCCTAGCAGCCGAGCAGTACTTC. The V call is TRBV20-1, the J call TRBJ2-7; D possibly corresponds to TRBD2 (5 bases). The CDR3 is 10 amino acids. Between the trimmed V and J ends, which lost 6 bases and 6 bases, there was a span of 9 bases. Per germline, CDR1 DFQATT and CDR2 SNEGSKA (reference sequence).

This clonotype came up many times. The chain couples TRBV7-9 to TRBJ1-1; D is undetermined. Germline values: CDR1 SEHNR, CDR2 FQNEAQ (reference sequence). The ends were cut back, 1 base at V and 1 base at J, with 10 bases in the middle. The CDR3 runs 15 residues. The CDR3 spells CASSLGAHQNTEAFF. The CDR3 DNA follows: TGTGCCAGCAGCTTAGGGGCACACCAGAACACTGAAGCTTTCTTT.

This clonotype was counted at least ten times. The chain employs TRBV27 and TRBJ2-3; D gene ambiguous. The V end was cut by 2 bases, the J end by 2 bases, with 17 bases between. Germline assignment: CDR1 MNHEY and CDR2 SMNVEV (reference sequence). This CDR3 is built from 17 residues. CDR3 in amino acids: CASSLTLGRRFTDTQYF. The CDR3 DNA is TGTGCCAGCAGTTTAACCCTAGGGCGGCGCTTCACAGATACGCAGTATTTT.

This clonotype was counted ten times or more. The rearrangement links TRBV28 to TRBJ1-1; D is undetermined. Germline-derived CDR1 and CDR2 are MDHEN and SYDVKM. The CDR3 extends over 12 amino acids. V lost 4 bases to trimming and J lost 7 bases, with 10 bases between them. The CDR3 sequence: CASSSINDEAFF. In DNA, the CDR3 is TGTGCCAGCAGTTCCATTAATGATGAAGCTTTCTTT.

This clonotype has ten or more counts. The chain links TRBV12-3 or TRBV12-4 to TRBJ2-6; D unclear. Trimming pared 5 bases from V and 1 base from J, leaving 18 bases between. The CDR3 length is 18 residues. CDR3 coding DNA: TGTGCCAGCAGTCCCCCGCTCCTAACCACATCTGGGGCCAACGTCCTGACTTTC. It translates to CASSPPLLTTSGANVLTF.

This clonotype appeared many times. This rearrangement joins TRBV11-2 to TRBJ1-1; D unclear. Germline V gene lookup returns CDR1 SGHAT and CDR2 FQNNGV. V lost 0 bases, J lost 0 bases, and 2 bases lay in between. The CDR3 has 13 amino acids. CDR3 region: CASSLEVNTEAFF. DNA of the CDR3: TGTGCCAGCAGCTTAGAGGTGAACACTGAAGCTTTCTTT.

There are many counts of this clonotype. The CDR3 loop is CASSLFRGRYNEQFF. The CDR3 region has the DNA TGTGCCAGCAGTTTATTCCGGGGGAGGTACAATGAGCAGTTCTTC. This chain uses TRBV27 with TRBJ2-1, with TRBD2 as a possible D gene (6 bases). Trimming removed 1 base from V and 4 bases from J, with 11 bases in between. This CDR3 is 15 amino acids long. Germline V gene lookup returns CDR1 MNHEY and CDR2 SMNVEV (reference sequence).

As for this clonotype: With a much larger clone just one base away, this may be a read error. The chain is built from TRBV11-3 and TRBJ1-5; D is possibly TRBD1 (6 bases). V was shortened by 5 bases and J by 3 bases, with 11 bases between the two germline ends. The length of the CDR3 is 14 residues. Per germline, CDR1 SGHNT and CDR2 YENEEA. CDR3 nucleotides: TGTGCCAGCAGCCCCCGGACAGACAATCAGCCCCAGCATTTT. Translated: CASSPRTDNQPQHF.

CDR3: CSAPREGPYEQYF. In nucleotides, the CDR3 is TGCAGTGCTCCCCGGGAGGGGCCCTACGAGCAGTACTTC. The chain employs TRBV20-1 and TRBJ2-7; 8 nucleotides align to TRBD2. J gave up 2 bases and V 5 bases, and 5 bases lay outside the gene matches. There are 13 residues in the CDR3. The germline CDR1 and CDR2 sequences are DFQATT and SNEGSKA (reference sequence).

This clonotype was observed at least ten times. V is TRBV6-1 and J is TRBJ1-1; 7 nucleotides match TRBD1. The J segment lost 4 bases and the V segment lost 5 bases, leaving 13 bases of the junction unmatched. CDR3 length: 16 residues. CDR1 MNHNS and CDR2 SASEGT come from the germline V gene. CDR3: CASSSATGTALTEAFF. In DNA form, the CDR3 reads TGTGCCAGCAGTTCCGCCACCGGGACAGCACTCACTGAAGCTTTCTTT.

This clonotype was found many times. V and J are TRBV30 and TRBJ1-1; D uncertain. The V end was cut by 7 bases, the J end by 1 base, with 10 bases between. The germline V gene encodes CDR1 GTSNPN and CDR2 SVGIG (reference sequence). The CDR3 contains 12 residues. The CDR3 bases are TGTGCCTCGGCGGAACAGAACACTGAAGCTTTCTTT. Its translation is CASAEQNTEAFF.

This clonotype showed up many times. The chain recombines TRBV7-2 with TRBJ2-7; perhaps TRBD1 as D (5 bases). Germline CDR1 reads SGHTA; CDR2 reads FQGNSA. Trimming took off 1 base at V and 7 bases at J, with 17 bases between the two ends. The CDR3 is 15 residues long. The CDR3 DNA is TGTGCCAGCAGCTTAGTCGGCAGGGATCTGGGGGAGCAGTACTTC. Amino acids: CASSLVGRDLGEQYF.

This clonotype was seen a few times. V gene TRBV4-2 combines with J gene TRBJ1-6, with D possibly matching TRBD1 (6 bases). The CDR3 is 15 amino acids. V lost 1 base to trimming and J lost 8 bases, with 12 bases between them. CDR1 and CDR2 from the germline V gene are LGHNA and YNFKEQ. The CDR3 coding sequence is TGTGCCAGCAGCCAAGGGGGGCGCGGATATTCACCCCTCCACTTT. Encoded protein: CASSQGGRGYSPLHF.

This clonotype has at least ten counts. The chain has TRBV6-1 and TRBJ2-1; perhaps TRBD2 as D (6 bases). Looked up from germline, CDR1 is MNHNS and CDR2 is SASEGT. V was pared by 7 bases and J by 4 bases, with 20 bases between. This CDR3 is built from 16 residues. CDR3 sequence reads: CASTPLRESSYNEQFF. In nucleotides, the CDR3 is TGTGCCAGCACCCCCCTCCGGGAGTCATCATACAATGAGCAGTTCTTC.

This clonotype has just a few counts. The gene calls are TRBV15 and TRBJ2-7; 7 positions match TRBD1. Germline V gene data show CDR1 as LNHNV and CDR2 as YYDKDF (reference sequence). J gave up 2 bases and V 1 base, and 2 bases lay outside the gene matches. The CDR3 spans 14 residues. DNA of the CDR3: TGTGCCACCAGCAGAGCCGGGACAGCCTACGAGCAGTACTTC. Translated, it gives CATSRAGTAYEQYF.

This clonotype was picked up many times. The chain uses TRBV20-1 and TRBJ2-3, with TRBD2 matching 9 bases. This CDR3 comprises 16 residues. Germline V gene data show CDR1 as DFQATT and CDR2 as SNEGSKA (reference sequence). The V and J ends lost 0 bases and 0 bases, in that order; junction bases with no gene match: 4. The CDR3 region has the DNA TGCAGTGCTAGAGACCTAGCGGGGTCTAGCACAGATACGCAGTATTTT. It codes for CSARDLAGSSTDTQYF.

This clonotype occurred many times. This chain links TRBV7-9 with TRBJ2-5; D is uncertain. V was trimmed by 5 bases and J by 5 bases, leaving 12 bases between them. There are 13 residues in the CDR3. From germline, CDR1 is SEHNR and CDR2 FQNEAQ (reference sequence). The CDR3 sequence is CASSRAEVETQYF. The CDR3, as DNA: TGTGCCAGCAGCCGCGCCGAGGTCGAGACCCAGTACTTC.

This clonotype was seen many times. The genes are TRBV11-2 and TRBJ1-1; TRBD1 aligns across 7 bases. The CDR3 has 13 amino acids. CDR1 and CDR2 from the germline V gene are SGHAT and FQNNGV. V lost 0 bases, J lost 8 bases, and 3 bases stayed unmatched. Here the CDR3 DNA reads TGTGCCAGCAGCTTAGAGACCAGGGGGGAAGCTTTCTTT. Translation gives CASSLETRGEAFF.

This clonotype was seen a handful of times. The chain uses TRBV5-1 and TRBJ2-2; no definite D call. V was shortened by 0 bases and J by 6 bases, with 6 bases between the two germline ends. CDR1 is SGHRS, CDR2 YFSETQ, per germline. The CDR3 covers 13 residues. The CDR3: CASSLVQSGELFF. The CDR3 DNA reads TGCGCCAGCAGCTTGGTTCAGTCCGGGGAGCTGTTTTTT. Full variable domain (remainder filled in from reference TRBV5-1 and TRBJ2-2): KAGVTQTPRYLIKTRGQQVTLSCSPISGHRSVSWYQQTPGQGLQFLFEYFSETQRNKGNFPGRFSGRQFSNSRSEMNVSTLELGDSALYLCASSLVQSGELFFGEGSRLTVL.